This T cell receptor (beta chain) was sequenced during a study of T cells in Graves' hyperthyroidism and ophthalmopathy. Study background: Peripheral blood was acquired at first diagnosis, ahead of any therapy whatsoever. General observations from the study: The model predicted ophthalmopathy a median approximately 6.3 months before onset. Ophthalmopathy and stable hyperthyroidism were told apart by a 13 V-J model.

For this clonotype: The antigen remains undetermined. A much larger clone differs by one base, so this may be a read error.

The CDR3 covers 13 residues. CDR1 MNHEY and CDR2 SMNVEV come from the germline V gene (reference sequence). V was cut by 0 bases and J by 5 bases, with 8 bases left in between. Hyperthyroidism had been newly diagnosed in patients aged 18 to 65, and its duration was under 2 months. What was amplified from RNA transcripts were TCR beta CDR3 regions. HTBI primers drove first-round RT-PCR of the TCR CDR3. One entry per CDR3 protein results from TCRdb running MiXCR on the multiplex PCR reads. The top ten hold approximately 14% of the sample, which has fewer than 600,000 distinct CDR3 sequences, about 14% seen once.

The clonotype was recovered from a woman in her 40s with Graves' hyperthyroidism. The chain is built from TRBV27 and TRBJ2-7; D gene uncertain. Sequencing was done on a sample of blood. CDR3 nucleotide sequence: TGTGCCAGCAGTTTATCCCCGGCCCACGAGCAGTACTTC. Protein sequence: CASSLSPAHEQYF.